This T cell receptor (beta chain) was recovered during a study of tumor and adjacent non-tumor tissue in lung cancer. Turning to the study itself: There were roughly 11 adenocarcinoma, a couple of squamous cell carcinoma and 1 small cell lung cancer cases.

Overall study results and limits: Compared with tumor, normal lung showed significantly lower TCR diversity. In normal lung, the top 100 clones were significantly more dominant than in tumor.

The library came from three nested PCR rounds adapted from ARM-PCR protocols. TCRdb recomputed calls from the multiplex PCR reads with MiXCR, one row per CDR3 protein. The table includes approximately 150,000 distinct CDR3 sequences, approximately 66% detected once. As concerns this clonotype: What it recognizes is unknown. Possible read error: a much larger clone is one base away.

CDR1 and CDR2 from the germline V gene are SEHNR and FQNEAQ (reference sequence). The CDR3 loop spans 11 amino acids. Trimming took 4 bases from V and 10 from J, leaving 8 bases between them. The template was RNA from unsorted bulk tissue. Between August and November 2014, newly diagnosed, chemotherapy-naive lung cancer patients underwent thoracic surgery in China. The chain joins TRBV7-9 to TRBJ2-1, with a weak D call TRBD2 (6 bases). Specimen: lung tumor tissue. The sequence was obtained from a man between 60 and 75 years old with small cell lung cancer. The CDR3: CASSSGVEQFF. In DNA form, the CDR3 reads TGTGCCAGCAGCTCGGGAGTAGAGCAGTTCTTC.